This T cell receptor (beta chain) was retrieved from a study of blood T cell repertoires in COVID-19. Overall study context: Specimens from acute and convalescent COVID-19 originated in the United States, Italy and Spain. T cells, B-cell-depleted T cells, or PBMCs supplied cDNA or gDNA.

In the authors' workflow: Estimation of nucleated cell counts was performed using reference gene primer amplification. Clones were read by immunoSEQ multiplex PCR, and TCRdb kept only the in-frame ones, dropping some. The V and J calls and clone size are taken from that table; D and trimming were inferred from the DNA. The sample has 130,000 to 150,000 clones, 70% to 85% seen once. Losses at the gene ends were 3 bases for V and 6 bases for J; bases not matched to a gene: 2. Germline CDR1 reads LNHDA; CDR2 reads SQIVND (reference sequence). The CDR3 spans 14 residues. The sample consisted of peripheral blood. This sequence originates from a human donor in a cohort sampled during active COVID-19. The rearrangement links TRBV19 to TRBJ2-1, with 10 bases matching TRBD1. CDR3 in DNA: TGTGCCAGTAGTATGGACAGGGGGTCCAATGAGCAGTTCTTC. Translation: CASSMDRGSNEQFF.